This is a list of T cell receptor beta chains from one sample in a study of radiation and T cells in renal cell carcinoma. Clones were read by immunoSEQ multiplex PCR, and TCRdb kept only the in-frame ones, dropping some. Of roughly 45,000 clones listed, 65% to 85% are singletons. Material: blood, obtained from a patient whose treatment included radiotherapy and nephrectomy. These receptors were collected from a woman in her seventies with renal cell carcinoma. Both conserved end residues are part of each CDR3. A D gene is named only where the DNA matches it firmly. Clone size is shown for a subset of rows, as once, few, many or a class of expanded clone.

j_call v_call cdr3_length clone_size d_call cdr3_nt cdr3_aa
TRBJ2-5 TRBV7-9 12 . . TGTGCCAGCAGCGAAGGGGGGGAGACCCAGTACTTC CASSEGGETQYF
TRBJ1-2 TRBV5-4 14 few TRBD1 TGTGCCAGCAGCCCGGACAGGGGGCCCTATGGCTACACCTTC CASSPDRGPYGYTF
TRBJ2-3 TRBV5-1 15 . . TGCGCCAGCAGCTTGGCCGGGGGGCTAACAGATACGCAGTATTTT CASSLAGGLTDTQYF
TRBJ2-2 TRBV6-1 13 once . TGTGCCAGCAGTGAAGCGGACACCGGGGAGCTGTTTTTT CASSEADTGELFF
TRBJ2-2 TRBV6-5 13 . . TGTGCCAGCATGACCGGGGCTACCGGGGAGCTGTTTTTT CASMTGATGELFF
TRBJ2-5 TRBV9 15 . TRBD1 TGTGCCAGCAGCGAGGGACAGGGCGTCATGAAGACCCAGTACTTC CASSEGQGVMKTQYF
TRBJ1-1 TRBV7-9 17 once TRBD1 TGTGCCAGCAGCTTAGATCCCCGGACAGGGAGGGACACTGAAGCTTTCTTT CASSLDPRTGRDTEAFF
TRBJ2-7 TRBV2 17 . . TGTGCCAGCAGTGAAGCGCTTCTACAGGGCCCCTCCTACGAGCAGTACTTC CASSEALLQGPSYEQYF
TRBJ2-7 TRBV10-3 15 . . TGTGCCATCAGTGAATCGGCGATGGGCTCCTACGAGCAGTACTTC CAISESAMGSYEQYF
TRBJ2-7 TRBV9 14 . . TGTGCCAGCAGCGTAGGTTTAGCGGATTACGAGCAGTACTTC CASSVGLADYEQYF
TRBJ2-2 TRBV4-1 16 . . TGCGCCAGCAGCCAGAAAGGGGGACCGAACACCGGGGAGCTGTTTTTT CASSQKGGPNTGELFF
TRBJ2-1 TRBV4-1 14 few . TGCGCCAGCAGCCAACAGGGCCCCTACAATGAGCAGTTCTTC CASSQQGPYNEQFF
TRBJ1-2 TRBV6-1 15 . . TGTGCCAGCAGTGAAGCAGGGACTGCCAACTATGGCTACACCTTC CASSEAGTANYGYTF
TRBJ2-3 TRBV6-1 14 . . TGTGCCAGCAGTGAGGGGGGAAACACAGATACGCAGTATTTT CASSEGGNTDTQYF
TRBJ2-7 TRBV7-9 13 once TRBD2 TGTGCCAGCAGCTTCGGGAGGGGCGGCGAGCAGTACTTC CASSFGRGGEQYF
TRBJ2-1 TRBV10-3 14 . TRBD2 TGTGCCATCAGTGAGGTGGGACTAGCGAATGAGCAGTTCTTC CAISEVGLANEQFF
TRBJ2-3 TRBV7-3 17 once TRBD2 TGTGCCAGCAGCGAAGGGACTAGCGGGGGGAACACAGATACGCAGTATTTT CASSEGTSGGNTDTQYF
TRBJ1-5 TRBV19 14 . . TGTGCCAGTACCCCCCGGAGTCGTGGTGAGCCCCAGCATTTT CASTPRSRGEPQHF
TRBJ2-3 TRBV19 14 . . TGTGCCAGTAGGCAGGGTGCCGGTGGGGATACGCAGTATTTT CASRQGAGGDTQYF
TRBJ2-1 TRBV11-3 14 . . TGTGCCAGCAGCTTAGGATTCTCCTACAATGAGCAGTTCTTC CASSLGFSYNEQFF
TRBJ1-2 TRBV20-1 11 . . TGCAGTCAGGTGGGCAACTATGGCTACACCTTC CSQVGNYGYTF
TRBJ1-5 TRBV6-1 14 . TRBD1 TGTGCCAGCAGTGGAACAGGGGGCACTCAGCCCCAGCATTTT CASSGTGGTQPQHF
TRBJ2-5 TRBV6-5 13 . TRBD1 TGTGCCAGCAGGCCGACAGGGCTGGAGACCCAGTACTTC CASRPTGLETQYF
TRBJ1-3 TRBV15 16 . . TGTGCCACCAGCAGGAGGGGAGGCAGCTCTGGAAACACCATATATTTT CATSRRGGSSGNTIYF